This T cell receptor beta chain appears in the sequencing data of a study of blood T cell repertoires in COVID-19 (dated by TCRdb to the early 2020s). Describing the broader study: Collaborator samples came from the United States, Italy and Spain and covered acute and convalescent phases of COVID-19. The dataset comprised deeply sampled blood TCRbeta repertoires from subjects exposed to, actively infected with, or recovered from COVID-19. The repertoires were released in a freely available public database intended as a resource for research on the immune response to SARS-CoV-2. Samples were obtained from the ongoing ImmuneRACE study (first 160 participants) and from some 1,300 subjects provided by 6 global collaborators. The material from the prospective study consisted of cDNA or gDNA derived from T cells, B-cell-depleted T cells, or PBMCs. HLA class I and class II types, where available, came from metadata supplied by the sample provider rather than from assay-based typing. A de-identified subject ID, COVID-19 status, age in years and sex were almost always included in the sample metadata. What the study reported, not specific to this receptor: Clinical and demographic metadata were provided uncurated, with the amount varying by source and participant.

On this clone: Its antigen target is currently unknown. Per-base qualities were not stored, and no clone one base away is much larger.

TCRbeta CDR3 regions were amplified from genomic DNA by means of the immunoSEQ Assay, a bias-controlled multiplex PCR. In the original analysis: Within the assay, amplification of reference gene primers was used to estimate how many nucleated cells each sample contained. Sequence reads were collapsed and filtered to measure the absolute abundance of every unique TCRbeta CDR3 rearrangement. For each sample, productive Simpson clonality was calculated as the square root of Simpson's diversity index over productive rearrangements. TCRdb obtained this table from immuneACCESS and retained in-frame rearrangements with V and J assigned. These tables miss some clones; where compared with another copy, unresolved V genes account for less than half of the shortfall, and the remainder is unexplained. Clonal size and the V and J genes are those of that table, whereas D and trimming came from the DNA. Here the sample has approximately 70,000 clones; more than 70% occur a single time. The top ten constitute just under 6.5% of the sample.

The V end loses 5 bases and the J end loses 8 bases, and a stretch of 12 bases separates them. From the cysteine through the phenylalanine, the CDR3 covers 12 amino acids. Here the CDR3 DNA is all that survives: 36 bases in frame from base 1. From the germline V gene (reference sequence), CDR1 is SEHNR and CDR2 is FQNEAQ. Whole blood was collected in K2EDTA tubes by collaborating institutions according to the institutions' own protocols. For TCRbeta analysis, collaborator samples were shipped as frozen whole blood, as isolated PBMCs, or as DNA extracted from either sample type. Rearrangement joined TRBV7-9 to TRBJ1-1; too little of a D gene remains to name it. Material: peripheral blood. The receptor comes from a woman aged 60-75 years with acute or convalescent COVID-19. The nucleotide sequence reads TGTGCCAGCAGCCACGGGAACGGAGAAGCTTTCTTT. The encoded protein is CASSHGNGEAFF.